This T cell receptor (beta chain) was sequenced for a study of Ad26.COV2.S vaccination and SARS-CoV-2 variants. Looking at the study overall: The authors gave Ad26.COV2.S intramuscularly, either once or twice 56 days apart.

Concerning this clone: The antigen is not known.

The table came from immunoSEQ multiplex PCR; TCRdb's copy has only in-frame clones and leaves some out. The data hold over 400,000 clones, with roughly 89% observed a single time. The treatment here: over 15 received Ad26.COV2.S at low or high dose, single or two shots; a few received placebo; per-sample allocation not given. All samples were drawn on day 63, counting from the first vaccine or placebo injection. In Boston, an adult donor aged 18-55 years took part. CDR1 and CDR2 from the germline V gene are SEHNR and FQNEAQ (reference sequence). The CDR3 sequence is 14 residues long. Trimming took 4 bases from V and 4 from J; bases not matched to a gene: 5. Study findings and constraints: Total responses of T cells may have been underestimated by the analyses of TCR breadth and depth. Substantial breadth in spike-specific CD8+ and CD4+ T cell responses was reportedly seen after vaccination.

The specimen was peripheral blood, collected in a trial of Ad26.COV2.S vaccine versus placebo. The gene calls are TRBV7-9 and TRBJ1-2; TRBD1 agrees at 8 bases. This clonotype was sampled from a person aged 18 to 59 who received the Ad26.COV2.S COVID-19 vaccine or a placebo. The CDR3 here is CASSSPRGPYGYTF. The DNA of the CDR3 is TGTGCCAGCAGCTCCCCCAGGGGGCCCTATGGCTACACCTTC.